Presented here are 10 T cell receptor beta chains from one specimen sequenced in a study of radiotherapy plus CTLA-4 blockade in lung cancer. The protocol was immunoSEQ multiplex PCR, while the TCRdb copy is restricted to in-frame clones and leaves out a portion. The table lists 30,000 to 40,000 clones, approximately 85% of them singletons, with about 5.6% in the top ten. The sample was peripheral blood, taken from a patient treated with radiotherapy plus ipilimumab. The receptor source for this set is a human donor with non-small cell lung cancer who had stable disease on radiotherapy plus ipilimumab.

The V gene is TRBV28, the J gene TRBJ1-4; 8 nucleotides match TRBD1. The CDR3 has 12 residues. The V segment lost 7 bases and the J segment 5 bases; nucleotides outside the gene matches: 0. CDR1 and CDR2 (germline): MDHEN, SYDVKM. CDR3 coding DNA: TGTGCCAGCACAGGGGGCAATGAAAAACTGTTTTTT. Protein: CASTGGNEKLFF.

The chain joins TRBV5-1 to TRBJ1-3, with D possibly being TRBD1 (5 bases). Per germline, CDR1 SGHRS and CDR2 YFSETQ. V lost 0 bases and J 0 bases, leaving 7 bases between the germline ends. The CDR3 length is 15 residues. The CDR3 region is CASSLDQGSGNTIYF. In DNA form, the CDR3 reads TGCGCCAGCAGCTTGGACCAGGGCTCTGGAAACACCATATATTTT.

V gene TRBV15 combines with J gene TRBJ2-5; the match to TRBD1 covers 11 bases. Per the germline V gene, CDR1 is LNHNV and CDR2 is YYDKDF (reference sequence). With 0 bases clipped from V and 3 bases from J, the junction kept 3 bases outside the gene matches. The CDR3 runs to 16 residues. CDR3 nucleotide sequence: TGTGCCACCAGCAGAGATCTGGGACAGGGGGAAGAGACCCAGTACTTC. Residues: CATSRDLGQGEETQYF.

The table lists this clone with a count of one. J is TRBJ1-2 and V is TRBV7-9, with D maybe TRBD1 (5 bases). Looked up from germline, CDR1 is SEHNR and CDR2 is FQNEAQ (reference sequence). The CDR3 spans 13 residues. V lost 5 bases and J 4 bases, leaving 11 bases between the germline ends. The CDR3 DNA reads as TGTGCCAGCAGCCGACAGAGCCTCTATGGCTACACCTTC. Amino acids: CASSRQSLYGYTF.

The chain combines TRBV7-6 with TRBJ2-2, with a possible D match to TRBD2 (6 bases). Trimming cost V 3 bases and J 1 base, with 9 bases left between them. The CDR3 contains 15 residues. Germline CDR1 and CDR2: SGHVS and FNYEAQ. Written as DNA, the CDR3 is TGTGCCAGCAGCTTTAGCGGAGGGAACACCGGGGAGCTGTTTTTT. It encodes CASSFSGGNTGELFF.

The V and J genes are TRBV1 and TRBJ2-4; TRBD1, as called in the table, went unchecked against the DNA. TRBV1 has pseudogene status. The CDR3 has 18 residues. DNA for the CDR3: TGCACCAGCAGCCAAGTTGATGCCAGGGCCTTAGCCAAAAACATTCAGTACTTC. Its protein product is CTSSQVDARALAKNIQYF.

The V and J genes are TRBV5-1 and TRBJ2-6; D remains ambiguous. Between the trimmed V and J ends, which lost 2 bases and 1 base, there was a span of 10 bases. The CDR3 sequence is 16 residues long. Germline V CDR1 and CDR2: SGHRS, YFSETQ. The CDR3 sequence: CASSLSGVSGANVLTF. As DNA, the CDR3 is TGCGCCAGCAGCTTATCAGGTGTTTCTGGGGCCAACGTCCTGACTTTC.

The chain combines TRBV6-6 with TRBJ2-2, with D possibly TRBD2 on 6 matching bases. Trimming cost V 7 bases and J 2 bases, with 17 bases left between them. There are 16 residues in the CDR3. CDR1 is MNHNY and CDR2 is SVGAGI in the germline V gene (reference sequence). CDR3 region: CASTRDSQINTGELFF. The DNA for the CDR3 is TGTGCCAGCACCCGGGACTCCCAAATTAACACCGGGGAGCTGTTTTTT.

The chain employs TRBV5-4 and TRBJ2-4; TRBD1 matches 8 bases. The CDR3 is 16 residues long. J was trimmed by 4 bases and V by 4 bases; bases with no gene match: 10. The germline V gene has CDR1 SGHNT and CDR2 YYREEE (reference sequence). CDR3 loop: CASSGTGTPDKNIQYF. In DNA form, the CDR3 reads TGTGCCAGCAGCGGGACAGGCACACCCGATAAAAACATTCAGTACTTC.

The CDR3 spells CASSFGLAGLETQYF. The CDR3 DNA sequence: TGCGCCAGCAGCTTTGGACTAGCGGGACTGGAGACCCAGTACTTC. The rearrangement uses TRBV5-1 and TRBJ2-5; 12 nucleotides match TRBD2. CDR1 and CDR2 from the germline V gene are SGHRS and YFSETQ. Trimming removed 2 bases from V and 5 bases from J; junction bases left unmatched: 4. This CDR3 comprises 15 residues.